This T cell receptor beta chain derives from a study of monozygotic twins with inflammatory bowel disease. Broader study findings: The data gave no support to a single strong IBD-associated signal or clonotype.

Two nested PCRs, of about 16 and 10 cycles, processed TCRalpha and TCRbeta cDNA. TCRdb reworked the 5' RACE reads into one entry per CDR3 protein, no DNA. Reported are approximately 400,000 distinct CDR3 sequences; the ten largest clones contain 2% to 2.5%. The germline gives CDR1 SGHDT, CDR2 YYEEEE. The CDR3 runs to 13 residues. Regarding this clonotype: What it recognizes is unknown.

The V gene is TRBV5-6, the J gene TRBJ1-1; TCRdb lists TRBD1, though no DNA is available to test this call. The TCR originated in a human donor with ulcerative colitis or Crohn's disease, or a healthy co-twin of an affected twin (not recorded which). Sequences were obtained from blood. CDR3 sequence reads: CASSFGTGDTAFF.